The T cell receptor (beta chain) described here comes from a study of blood T cell repertoires in COVID-19. Whole-study context: T cells, B-cell-depleted T cells, or PBMCs provided the cDNA or gDNA that served as material.

Within 2 weeks before study entry, exposed participants met a COVID-19 case. Germline lookup yields CDR1 KGHDR and CDR2 SFDVKD. Trimming stripped 1 base from V and 5 bases from J, with 7 bases between. This CDR3 contains 13 residues. Assay: immunoSEQ multiplex PCR; the TCRdb copy retains only in-frame clones and omits some. The data contain 300,000 to 350,000 clones, 90% to 95% of them singletons. This TCR was recovered from a woman aged 25 to 39 who had been exposed to COVID-19. The chain recombines TRBV24-1 with TRBJ2-5; D uncertain. The sample was PBMCs or T cells enriched from blood (not recorded which). CDR3 sequence: CATSDFPAETQYF. CDR3 nucleotide sequence: TGTGCCACCAGTGATTTCCCTGCGGAGACCCAGTACTTC.